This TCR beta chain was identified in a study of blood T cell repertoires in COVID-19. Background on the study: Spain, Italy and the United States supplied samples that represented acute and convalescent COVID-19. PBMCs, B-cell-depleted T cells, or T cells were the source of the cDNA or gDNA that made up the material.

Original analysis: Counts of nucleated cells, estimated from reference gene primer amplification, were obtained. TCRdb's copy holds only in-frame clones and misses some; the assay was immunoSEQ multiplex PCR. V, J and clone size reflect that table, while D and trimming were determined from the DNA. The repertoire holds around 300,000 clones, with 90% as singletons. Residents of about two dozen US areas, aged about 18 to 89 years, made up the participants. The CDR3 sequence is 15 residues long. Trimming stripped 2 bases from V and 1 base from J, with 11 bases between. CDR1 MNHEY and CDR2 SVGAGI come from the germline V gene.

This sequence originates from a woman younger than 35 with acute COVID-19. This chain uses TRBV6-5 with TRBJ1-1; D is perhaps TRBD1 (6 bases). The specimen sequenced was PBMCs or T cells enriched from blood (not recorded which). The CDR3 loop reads CASSYTKTGNTEAFF. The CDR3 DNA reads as TGTGCCAGCAGTTACACAAAGACAGGGAACACTGAAGCTTTCTTT.